This record covers a single T cell receptor (beta chain). The entry originates in a study of immune reconstitution after stem cell transplant in scleroderma. TCRdb independently ran MiXCR on the RT-PCR reads; one entry per CDR3 protein. The sample has more than 3,000 distinct CDR3 sequences, just under 9% seen once. Germline trimming cut 0 bases from V and 5 bases from J; bases unmatched to any gene: 6. Germline CDR1 MNHEY, CDR2 SMNVEV (reference sequence). The CDR3 contains 17 residues. The origin of this receptor is a female donor with systemic sclerosis. The chain combines TRBV27 with TRBJ1-5, with TRBD1 identical over 11 bases. The sample here was taken before or after autologous hematopoietic stem cell transplantation (not recorded which). The DNA for the CDR3 is TGTGCCAGCAGTTTATCCCTGGACAGGGGGCTCGATCAGCCCCAGCATTTT. This sequence encodes CASSLSLDRGLDQPQHF.